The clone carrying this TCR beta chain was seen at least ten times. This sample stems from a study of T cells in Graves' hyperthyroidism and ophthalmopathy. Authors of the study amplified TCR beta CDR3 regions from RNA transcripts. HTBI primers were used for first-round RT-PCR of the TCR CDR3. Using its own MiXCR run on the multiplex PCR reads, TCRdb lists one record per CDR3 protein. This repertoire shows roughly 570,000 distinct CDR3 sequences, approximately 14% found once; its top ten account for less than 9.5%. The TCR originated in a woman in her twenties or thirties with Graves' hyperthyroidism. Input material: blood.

CDR3 DNA sequence: TGTGCCAGCAGCCCTCGACAGTCCTACGAGCAGTACTTC. Translated, it gives CASSPRQSYEQYF. The genes are TRBV27 and TRBJ2-7; possible D gene TRBD1, 5 bases. The germline gives CDR1 MNHEY, CDR2 SMNVEV (reference sequence). This CDR3 contains 13 residues. The V and J ends lost 6 bases and 1 base respectively, with 10 bases between them.